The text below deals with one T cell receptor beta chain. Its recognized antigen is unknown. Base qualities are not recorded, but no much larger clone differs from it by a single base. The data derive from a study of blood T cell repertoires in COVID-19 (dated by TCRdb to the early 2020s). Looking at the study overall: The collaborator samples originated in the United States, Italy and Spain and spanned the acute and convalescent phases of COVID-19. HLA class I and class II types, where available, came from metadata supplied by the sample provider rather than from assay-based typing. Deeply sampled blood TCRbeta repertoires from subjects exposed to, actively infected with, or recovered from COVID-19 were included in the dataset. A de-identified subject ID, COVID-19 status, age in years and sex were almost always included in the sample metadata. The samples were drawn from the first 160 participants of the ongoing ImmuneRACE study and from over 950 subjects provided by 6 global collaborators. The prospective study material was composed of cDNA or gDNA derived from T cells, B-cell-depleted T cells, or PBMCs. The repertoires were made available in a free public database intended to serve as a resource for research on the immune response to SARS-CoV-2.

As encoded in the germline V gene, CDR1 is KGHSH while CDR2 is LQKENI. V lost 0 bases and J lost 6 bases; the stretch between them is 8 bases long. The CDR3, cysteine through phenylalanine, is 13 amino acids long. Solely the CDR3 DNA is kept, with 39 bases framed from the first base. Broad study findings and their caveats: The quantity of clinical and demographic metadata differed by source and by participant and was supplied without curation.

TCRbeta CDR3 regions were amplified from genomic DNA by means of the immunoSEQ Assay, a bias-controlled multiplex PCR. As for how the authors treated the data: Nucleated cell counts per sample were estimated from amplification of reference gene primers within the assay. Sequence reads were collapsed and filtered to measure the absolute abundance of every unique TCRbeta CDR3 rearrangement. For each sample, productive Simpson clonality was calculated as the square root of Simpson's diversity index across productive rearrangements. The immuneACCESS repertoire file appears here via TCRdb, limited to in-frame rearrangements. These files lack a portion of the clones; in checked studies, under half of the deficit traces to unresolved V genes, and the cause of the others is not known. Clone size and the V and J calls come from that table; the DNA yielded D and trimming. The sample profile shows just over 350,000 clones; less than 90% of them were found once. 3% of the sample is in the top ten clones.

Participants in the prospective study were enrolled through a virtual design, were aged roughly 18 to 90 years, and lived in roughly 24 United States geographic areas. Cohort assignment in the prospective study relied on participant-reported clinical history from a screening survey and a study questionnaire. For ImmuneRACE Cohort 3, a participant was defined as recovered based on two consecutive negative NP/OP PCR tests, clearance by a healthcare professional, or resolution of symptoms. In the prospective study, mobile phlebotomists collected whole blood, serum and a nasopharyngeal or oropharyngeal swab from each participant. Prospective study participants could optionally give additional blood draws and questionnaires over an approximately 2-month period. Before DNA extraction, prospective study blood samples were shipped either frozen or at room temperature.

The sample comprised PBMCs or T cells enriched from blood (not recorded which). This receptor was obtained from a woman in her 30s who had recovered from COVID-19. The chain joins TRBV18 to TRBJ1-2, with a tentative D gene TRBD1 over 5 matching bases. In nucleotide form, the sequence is TGTGCCAGCTCACCACCAGGGGAGGATGGCTACACCTTC. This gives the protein CASSPPGEDGYTF.